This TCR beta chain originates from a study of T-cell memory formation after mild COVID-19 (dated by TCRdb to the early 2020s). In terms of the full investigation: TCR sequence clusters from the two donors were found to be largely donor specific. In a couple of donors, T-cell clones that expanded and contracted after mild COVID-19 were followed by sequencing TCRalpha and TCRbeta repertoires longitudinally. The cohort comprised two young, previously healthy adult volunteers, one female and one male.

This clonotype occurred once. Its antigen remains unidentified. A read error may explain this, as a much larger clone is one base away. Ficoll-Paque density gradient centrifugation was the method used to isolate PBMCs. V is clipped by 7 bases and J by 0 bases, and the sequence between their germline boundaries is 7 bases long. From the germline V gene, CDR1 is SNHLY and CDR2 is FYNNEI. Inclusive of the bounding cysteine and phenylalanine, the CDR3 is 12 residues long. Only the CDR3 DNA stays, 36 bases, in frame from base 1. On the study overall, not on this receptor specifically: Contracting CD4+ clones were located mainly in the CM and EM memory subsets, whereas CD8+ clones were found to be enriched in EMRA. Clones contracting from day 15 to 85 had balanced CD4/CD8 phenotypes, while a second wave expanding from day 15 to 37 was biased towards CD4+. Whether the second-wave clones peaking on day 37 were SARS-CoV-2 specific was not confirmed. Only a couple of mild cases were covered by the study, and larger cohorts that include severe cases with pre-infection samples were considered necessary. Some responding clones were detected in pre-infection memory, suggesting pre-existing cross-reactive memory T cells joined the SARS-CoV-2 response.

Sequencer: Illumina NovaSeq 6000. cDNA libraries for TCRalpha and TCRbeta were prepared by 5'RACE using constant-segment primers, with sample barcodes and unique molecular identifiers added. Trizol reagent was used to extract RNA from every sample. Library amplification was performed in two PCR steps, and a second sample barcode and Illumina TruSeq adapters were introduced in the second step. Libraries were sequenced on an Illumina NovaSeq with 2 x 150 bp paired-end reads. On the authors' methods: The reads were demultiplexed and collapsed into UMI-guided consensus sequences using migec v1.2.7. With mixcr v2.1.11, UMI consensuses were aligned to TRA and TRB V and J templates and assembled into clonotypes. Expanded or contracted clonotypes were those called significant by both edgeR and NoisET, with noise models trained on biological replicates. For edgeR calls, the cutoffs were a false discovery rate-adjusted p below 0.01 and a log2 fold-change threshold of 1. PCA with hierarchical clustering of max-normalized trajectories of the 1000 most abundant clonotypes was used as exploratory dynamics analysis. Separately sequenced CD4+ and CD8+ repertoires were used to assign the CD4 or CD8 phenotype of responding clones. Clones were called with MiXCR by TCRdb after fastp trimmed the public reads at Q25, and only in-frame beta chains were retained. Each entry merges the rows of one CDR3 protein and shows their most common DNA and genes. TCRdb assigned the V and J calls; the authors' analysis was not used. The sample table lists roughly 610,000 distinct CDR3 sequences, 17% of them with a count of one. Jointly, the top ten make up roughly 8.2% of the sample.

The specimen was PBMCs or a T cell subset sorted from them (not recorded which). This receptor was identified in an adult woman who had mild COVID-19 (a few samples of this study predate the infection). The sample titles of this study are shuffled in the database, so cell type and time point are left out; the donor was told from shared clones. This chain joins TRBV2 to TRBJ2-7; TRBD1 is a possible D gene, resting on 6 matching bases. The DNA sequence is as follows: TGTGCCAGCACGGACAGCTCCTACGAGCAGTACTTC. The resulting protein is CASTDSSYEQYF.